This entry features one T cell receptor (beta chain) sequence. The sample is drawn from a study of T cells in Graves' hyperthyroidism and ophthalmopathy. TCR beta CDR3 sequences were amplified from RNA transcripts. First-round RT-PCR of the TCR CDR3 relied on the HTBI primer set. In TCRdb, the multiplex PCR reads were re-called with MiXCR into one record per CDR3 protein. Here the sample spans more than 550,000 distinct CDR3 sequences, 17% being singletons. The CDR3 runs to 14 residues. J gave up 6 bases and V 6 bases, and 9 bases lay outside the gene matches. Germline lookup yields CDR1 MNHEY and CDR2 SVGEGT. Fresh peripheral blood, around 9.3 ml, was the source of the PBMCs.

The TCR comes from a man aged 50-59 years with Graves' hyperthyroidism. The sequenced sample consisted of blood. The genes are TRBV6-2 or TRBV6-3 and TRBJ1-2, with 8 nucleotides matching TRBD1. DNA of the CDR3: TGTGCCAGCAGGCCAACAGGGGGGATCCATGGCTACACCTTC. As protein: CASRPTGGIHGYTF.